This T cell receptor beta chain was retrieved from a study of blood T cell repertoires in COVID-19 (dated by TCRdb to about 2020). At the level of the whole study: Samples covering the acute and convalescent phases of COVID-19 were provided by collaborators in the United States, Italy and Spain. The material from the prospective study consisted of cDNA or gDNA derived from T cells, B-cell-depleted T cells, or PBMCs. Subjects who had been exposed to COVID-19, were actively infected with it, or had recovered from it provided the deeply sampled blood TCRbeta repertoires that made up the dataset. The repertoires were made available in a free public database intended to serve as a resource for research on the immune response to SARS-CoV-2. Samples came from the ongoing ImmuneRACE study (first 160 participants) plus 1,254 subjects from 6 global collaborators. Sample metadata almost always included a de-identified subject ID, COVID-19 status, age in years and sex. Where available, HLA class I and class II types were obtained from metadata supplied by the sample provider rather than from assay-based typing. What the study reported, not specific to this receptor: How much clinical and demographic metadata was included differed by source and by participant, and the metadata was provided uncurated.

Remarks on this clone: Which antigen it targets is not known. The sample holds no much larger clone one base away, and base qualities are not on file.

From its cysteine to its phenylalanine, the CDR3 spans 14 amino acids. Only the CDR3 region is kept as DNA, spanning 42 bases read in frame from base 1. The V end loses 11 bases and the J end loses 3 bases, and a stretch of 19 bases separates them. The germline V gene provides CDR1 MNHEY and CDR2 SVGAGI. Whole blood was collected in K2EDTA tubes by collaborating institutions according to the institutions' own protocols. Collaborator samples were shipped for TCRbeta analysis as frozen whole blood, isolated PBMCs, or DNA extracted from either sample type. The immunoSEQ Assay, a bias-controlled multiplex PCR, was used to amplify TCRbeta CDR3 regions from genomic DNA. In the authors' own workflow: The number of nucleated cells in each sample was estimated from the amplification of reference gene primers within the assay. To quantify the absolute abundance of each unique TCRbeta CDR3 rearrangement, sequence reads were collapsed and filtered. Productive Simpson clonality was computed per sample as the square root of Simpson's diversity index over productive rearrangements. TCRdb took this table from immuneACCESS and kept in-frame rearrangements with V and J called. Such tables lack part of the clones; where checked against another copy, unresolved V genes explain under half of the gap, and the rest is unexplained. V and J calls and clone size are as listed in that table; D and trimming were resolved from the DNA. The sample table holds 50,000 to 80,000 clones, of which around 90% were seen once. The ten largest make up around a tenth of the sample.

The sequence was collected from a woman aged 80 or over with active COVID-19. The sequence is built from TRBV6-5 and TRBJ1-1; possibly the D gene is TRBD1, per 5 matching bases. The sample was peripheral blood. CDR3 loop: CASGGVLTDTEAFF. The bases are TGTGCCTCCGGGGGGGTCTTGACTGACACTGAAGCTTTCTTT.